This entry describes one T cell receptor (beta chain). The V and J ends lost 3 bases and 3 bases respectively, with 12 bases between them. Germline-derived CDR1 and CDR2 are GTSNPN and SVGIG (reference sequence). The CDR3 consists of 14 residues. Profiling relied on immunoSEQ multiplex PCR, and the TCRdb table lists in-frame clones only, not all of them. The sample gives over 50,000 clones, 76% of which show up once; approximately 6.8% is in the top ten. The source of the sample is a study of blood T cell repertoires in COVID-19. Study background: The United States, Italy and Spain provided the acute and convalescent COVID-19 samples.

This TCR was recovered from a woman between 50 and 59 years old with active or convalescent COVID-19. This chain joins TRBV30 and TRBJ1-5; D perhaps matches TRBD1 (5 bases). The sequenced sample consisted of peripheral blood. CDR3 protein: CAWSTGTLNQPQHF. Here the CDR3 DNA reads TGTGCCTGGAGCACCGGGACTCTCAATCAGCCCCAGCATTTT.